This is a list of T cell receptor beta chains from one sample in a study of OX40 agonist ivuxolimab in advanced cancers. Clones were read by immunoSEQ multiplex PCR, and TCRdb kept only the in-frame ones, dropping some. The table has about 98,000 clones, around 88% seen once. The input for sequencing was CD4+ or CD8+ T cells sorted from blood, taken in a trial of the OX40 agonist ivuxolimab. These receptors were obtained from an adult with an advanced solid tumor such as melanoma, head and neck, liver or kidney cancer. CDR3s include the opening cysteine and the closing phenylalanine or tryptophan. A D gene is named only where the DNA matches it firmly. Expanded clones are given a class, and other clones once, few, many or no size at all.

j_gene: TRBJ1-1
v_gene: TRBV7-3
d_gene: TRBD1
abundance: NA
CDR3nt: TGTGCCAGCAGCCAACAGGGGAGCACTGAAGCTTTCTTT
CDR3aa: CASSQQGSTEAFF

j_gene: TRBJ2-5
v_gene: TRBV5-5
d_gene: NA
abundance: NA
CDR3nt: TGTGCCAGCAGCTTGGACGTGAGGACGAGGGAGACCCAGTACTTC
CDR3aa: CASSLDVRTRETQYF

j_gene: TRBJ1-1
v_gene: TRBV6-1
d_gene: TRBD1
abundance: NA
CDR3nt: TGTGCCAGCACTAACGACAGGGGAGGAAACACTGAAGCTTTCTTT
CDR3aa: CASTNDRGGNTEAFF

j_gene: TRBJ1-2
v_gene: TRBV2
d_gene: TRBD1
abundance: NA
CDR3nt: TGTGCCTCCTGGGGTGGGACAGGGGGCAATGACTATGGCTACACCTTC
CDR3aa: CASWGGTGGNDYGYTF

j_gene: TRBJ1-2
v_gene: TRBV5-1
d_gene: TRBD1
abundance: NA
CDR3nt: TGCGCCAGCAGCTTGGTACAGGGGGCCCATGGCTACACCTTC
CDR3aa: CASSLVQGAHGYTF

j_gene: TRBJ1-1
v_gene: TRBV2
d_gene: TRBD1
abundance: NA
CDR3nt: TGTGCCAGCGGGACAGGGACTTATGAAGCTTTCTTT
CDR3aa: CASGTGTYEAFF

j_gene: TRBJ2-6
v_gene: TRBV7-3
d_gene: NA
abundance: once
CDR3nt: TGTGCCAGCAGCTCGTCGACACTCTCTGGGGCCAACGTCCTGACTTTC
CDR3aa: CASSSSTLSGANVLTF

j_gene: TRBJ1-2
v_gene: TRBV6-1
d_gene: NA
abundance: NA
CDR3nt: TGTGCCAGCAGTGAAGGGTGGGCAGGAAACTATGGCTACACCTTC
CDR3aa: CASSEGWAGNYGYTF

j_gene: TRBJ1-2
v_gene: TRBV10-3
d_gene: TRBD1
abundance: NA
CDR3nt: TGTGCCATCAGTGATCGGAACAGGGGTGGGAGCTACACCTTC
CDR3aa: CAISDRNRGGSYTF

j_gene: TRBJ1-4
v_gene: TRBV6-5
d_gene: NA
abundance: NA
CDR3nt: TGTGCCAGCAGTTACACCCCTCGCCAACCAGCTGAAAAACTGTTTTTT
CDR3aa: CASSYTPRQPAEKLFF

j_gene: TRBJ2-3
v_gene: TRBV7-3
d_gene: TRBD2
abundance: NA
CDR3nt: TGTGCCAGCAGCTTAACGAGCGGGGGGGGCACAGATACGCAGTATTTT
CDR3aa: CASSLTSGGGTDTQYF

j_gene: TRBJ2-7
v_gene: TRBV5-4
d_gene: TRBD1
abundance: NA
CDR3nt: TGTGCCAGCAGCTTGTGGACAGGGGGCAACGAGCAGTACTTC
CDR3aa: CASSLWTGGNEQYF

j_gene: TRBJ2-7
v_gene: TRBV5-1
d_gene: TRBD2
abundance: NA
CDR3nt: TGCGCCAGCAGCTTAGGGACTAGCGGGGGGACCCAAACTACCTACGAGCAGTACTTC
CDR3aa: CASSLGTSGGTQTTYEQYF

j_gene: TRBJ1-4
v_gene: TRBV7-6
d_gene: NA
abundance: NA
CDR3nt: TGTGCCAGCAGCTTAGGGCCCTATGAAAAACTGTTTTTT
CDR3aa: CASSLGPYEKLFF

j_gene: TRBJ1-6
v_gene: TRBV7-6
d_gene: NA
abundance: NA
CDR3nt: TGTGCCAGCAGCTTAGCAAATTCACCCCTCCACTTT
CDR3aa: CASSLANSPLHF

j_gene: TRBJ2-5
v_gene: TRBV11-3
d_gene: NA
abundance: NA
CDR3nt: TGTGCCAGCAGCTACGGTCAGGGCGTCCAGTACTTC
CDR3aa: CASSYGQGVQYF

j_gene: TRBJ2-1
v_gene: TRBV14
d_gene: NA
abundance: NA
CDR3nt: TGTGCCAGCAGCCAAGGTTACAACAATGAGCAGTTCTTC
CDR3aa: CASSQGYNNEQFF

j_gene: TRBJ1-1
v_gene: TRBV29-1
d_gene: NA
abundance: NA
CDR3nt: TGCAGCGTTGCCGCAGGGGCCACTGAAGCTTTCTTT
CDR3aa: CSVAAGATEAFF

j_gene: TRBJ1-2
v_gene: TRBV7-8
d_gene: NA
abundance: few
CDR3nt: TGTGCCAGCAGCCCGACCTGGGCAGCGGACTATGGCTACACCTTC
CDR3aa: CASSPTWAADYGYTF

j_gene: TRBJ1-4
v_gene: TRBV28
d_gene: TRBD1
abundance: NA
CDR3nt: TGTGCCACCCAGCAGTTTGGGGATTTTTCCGGGACAGGGGAAAAACTGTTTTTT
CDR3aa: CATQQFGDFSGTGEKLFF

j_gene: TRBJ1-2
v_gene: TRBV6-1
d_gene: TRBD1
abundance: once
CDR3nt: TGTGCCAGCAGTGAAGCACAGGGGGGGCACTCGGGCTACACCTTC
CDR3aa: CASSEAQGGHSGYTF

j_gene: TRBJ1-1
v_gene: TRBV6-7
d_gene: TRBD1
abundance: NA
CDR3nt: TGTGCCAGCAGCGCAATTACAGGGGGGAACACTGAAGCTTTCTTT
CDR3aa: CASSAITGGNTEAFF

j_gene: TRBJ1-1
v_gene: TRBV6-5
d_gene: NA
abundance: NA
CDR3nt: TGTGCCAGCTCAAACAGGGACACTGAAGCTTTCTTT
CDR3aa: CASSNRDTEAFF

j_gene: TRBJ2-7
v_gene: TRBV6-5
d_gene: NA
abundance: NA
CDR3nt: TGTGCCAGCAGAGGGGAGTACTTC
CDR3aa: CASRGEYF